This T cell receptor beta chain was retrieved from a study of beta chain features in type 1 diabetes. This clone occurred a few times. The target antigen is unknown. J lost 5 bases, V lost 0 bases, and 3 bases had no gene match. Germline assignment: CDR1 SGHNT and CDR2 YYREEE (reference sequence). The CDR3 consists of 14 residues. Blood was drawn once from each donor into heparinised tubes. The draws averaged about 120 mL. Overall study results and limits: PCR, the amplification step, might favor shorter templates, equally in patients and controls.

Of the isolated RNA, all was reverse transcribed, and so the sequenced material was expressed TCRB transcripts. TCRdb's copy holds only in-frame clones and misses some; the assay was immunoSEQ multiplex PCR. The sample records under 950,000 clones, roughly 17% being singletons. This clonotype originated in a woman aged 18-35 years in good health. The V call is TRBV5-4, the J call TRBJ2-5; TRBD2 matches at 8 bases. The sample comprised naive CD4+ T cells from blood. The CDR3 bases are TGTGCCAGCAGCTTGGGGACTAGCAGGGAGACCCAGTACTTC. Its protein is CASSLGTSRETQYF.